A single sample gave rise to the 5 T cell receptor beta chains below, sequenced in a study of blood T cell repertoires in COVID-19. The protocol was immunoSEQ multiplex PCR, while the TCRdb copy is restricted to in-frame clones and leaves out a portion. The sample includes around 100,000 clones, roughly 89% of them seen just once. Input material: peripheral blood. All receptors derive from a man in his 60s with COVID-19, enrolled during active disease.

The chain carries TRBV28 and TRBJ2-7; 9 bases agree with TRBD1. Germline loops: CDR1 MDHEN, CDR2 SYDVKM. V lost 7 bases, J lost 2 bases, and 6 bases stayed unmatched. CDR3 length: 14 amino acids. CDR3 residues: CASNRDRVAYEQYF. In DNA form, the CDR3 reads TGTGCCAGCAACCGGGACAGGGTTGCCTACGAGCAGTACTTC.

The V and J genes are TRBV7-2 and TRBJ1-2; tentatively, D is TRBD1 (5 bases). CDR1 SGHTA and CDR2 FQGNSA come from the germline V gene. Trimming pared 1 base from V and 3 bases from J, leaving 9 bases between. The CDR3 spans 14 residues. The CDR3 is CASSLDWGDYGYTF. In nucleotides, the CDR3 is TGTGCCAGCAGCTTAGATTGGGGGGACTATGGCTACACCTTC. The variable domain in full, with the rest retrieved from reference TRBV7-2 and TRBJ1-2, is GAGVSQSPSNKVTEKGKDVELRCDPISGHTALYWYRQSLGQGLEFLIYFQGNSAPDKSGLPSDRFSAERTGGSVSTLTIQRTQQEDSAVYLCASSLDWGDYGYTFGSGTRLTVV.

V usage is TRBV30 and J usage is TRBJ2-7, with 9 bases lining up with TRBD2. The germline CDR1 and CDR2 sequences are GTSNPN and SVGIG (reference sequence). With 2 bases clipped from V and 7 bases from J, the junction kept 15 bases outside the gene matches. The CDR3 covers 16 residues. CDR3 residues: CAWSRVGASGKGEQYF. The DNA of the CDR3 is TGTGCCTGGAGTCGTGTAGGGGCTAGCGGGAAGGGGGAGCAGTACTTC.

This chain joins TRBV12-5 and TRBJ2-2; 14 bases map to TRBD2. This CDR3 is built from 19 residues. The germline gives CDR1 LGHNT, CDR2 FRNRAP. Trimming removed 2 bases from V and 4 bases from J; junction bases left unmatched: 9. DNA of the CDR3: TGTGCTAGTGGTTTGCTAACCGGGACTAGCGGGAGTGGCACCGGGGAGCTGTTTTTT. It specifies CASGLLTGTSGSGTGELFF.

In the case of this clone: The junction and the germline gene differ at one end; a read error may be behind it. This chain connects TRBV7-9 to TRBJ1-6; D call uncertain. In germline, CDR1 is SEHNR, CDR2 FQNEAQ (reference sequence). CDR3 size: 12 residues. Written as DNA, the CDR3 is TGTGCCAGCAGCTTAGATAAATCACCCCTCCACTTT. Protein sequence: CASSLDKSPLHF.